A single sample gave rise to the 5 T cell receptor beta chains below, sequenced in a study of PD-L1 blockade in urothelial cancer. This table comes from immunoSEQ multiplex PCR, and its TCRdb copy is limited to in-frame clones, with some not included. The table shows about 74,000 clones, with 84% occurring only once. Sequenced material: PBMCs, taken around atezolizumab (anti-PD-L1) treatment. The receptors stem from a man between 65 and 85 years old with urothelial cancer.

V gene TRBV28 combines with J gene TRBJ1-5, with D possibly TRBD1 on 5 matching bases. With 2 bases removed from V and 5 bases from J, the gap between germline ends came to 13 bases. The CDR3 sequence is 15 residues long. The germline CDR1 and CDR2 sequences are MDHEN and SYDVKM. DNA of the CDR3: TGTGCCAGCAGTTTACGGGGGGTAACGGATCAGCCCCAGCATTTT. This translates into CASSLRGVTDQPQHF.

The J gene is TRBJ2-5, the V gene TRBV9; D is possibly TRBD2 (5 bases). The CDR3 loop spans 13 amino acids. CDR1 is SGDLS, CDR2 YYNGEE, per germline. Trimming left V 5 bases short and J 2 bases short, with 10 bases between. The CDR3 reads CASRGSGQETQYF. The CDR3 region has the DNA TGTGCCAGCAGGGGGAGCGGTCAAGAGACCCAGTACTTC.

The gene calls are TRBV19 and TRBJ1-2; TRBD1 is a possible D gene (6 bases). The length of the CDR3 is 14 residues. Looked up from germline, CDR1 is LNHDA and CDR2 is SQIVND (reference sequence). Between the trimmed V and J ends, which lost 9 bases and 4 bases, there was a span of 18 bases. The CDR3, as DNA: TGTGCCAGGCATCTGAGTGAGGACAGCTATGGCTACACCTTC. It yields the protein CARHLSEDSYGYTF.

This clone was found a few times. The chain carries TRBV28 and TRBJ2-1; D perhaps matches TRBD2 (6 bases). Trimming left V 3 bases short and J 8 bases short, with 17 bases between. The CDR3 totals 15 residues. Germline V gene lookup returns CDR1 MDHEN and CDR2 SYDVKM. The DNA for the CDR3 is TGTGCCAGCAGTTTGGGAGGAGGGGTTGGCTATGAGCAGTTCTTC. Protein product: CASSLGGGVGYEQFF.

The chain is built from TRBV29-1 and TRBJ2-3; the match to TRBD1 covers 11 bases. The CDR3 covers 14 residues. Looked up from germline, CDR1 is SQVTM and CDR2 is ANQGSEA. J was trimmed by 2 bases and V by 6 bases; bases with no gene match: 4. The CDR3 sequence is CSVGQGANTDTQYF. In nucleotides, the CDR3 is TGCAGCGTCGGACAGGGGGCGAACACAGATACGCAGTATTTT.